The following is a TCR beta chain sequence with its context. Per the study methods: Counts of nucleated cells, estimated from reference gene primer amplification, were obtained. Method: immunoSEQ multiplex PCR; TCRdb's copy keeps in-frame clones and lacks some. V, J and clone size were drawn from that table, and D and trimming were deduced from the DNA. The sample includes over 200,000 clones, about 88% of them seen just once. The data were obtained in a study of blood T cell repertoires in COVID-19. About the study: Samples representing acute and convalescent COVID-19 were sourced from the United States, Italy and Spain. PBMCs, B-cell-depleted T cells, or T cells were the source of the cDNA or gDNA that made up the material.

Per germline, CDR1 SGHDT and CDR2 YYEEEE. The CDR3 consists of 12 residues. V lost 4 bases and J 7 bases, leaving 11 bases between the germline ends. The gene calls are TRBV5-6 and TRBJ1-1; D may be TRBD1 (6 bases). The TCR originated in a man in his forties with acute or convalescent COVID-19. Input material: peripheral blood. CDR3 nucleotides: TGTGCCAGCAGCCGAACAGGGAGTGAAGCTTTCTTT. Protein product: CASSRTGSEAFF.